The next 12 T cell receptor beta chains were all read from a single sample in a study of blood T cell repertoires in COVID-19. Libraries were prepared by immunoSEQ multiplex PCR; TCRdb keeps only in-frame clonotypes and omits some of them. The sample holds fewer than 45,000 clones; over 80% are singletons and the top ten take around a tenth. The sequenced sample was peripheral blood. The receptors come from a man aged 80 or over with active COVID-19.

The genes are TRBV6-5 and TRBJ2-7, with 8 bases identical to TRBD2. Germline CDR1 is MNHEY and CDR2 is SVGAGI. Trimming cost V 7 bases and J 0 bases; bases outside gene matches: 2. CDR3 length: 13 residues. The CDR3 region is CASTGTSSYEQYF. The CDR3 coding sequence is TGTGCCAGCACCGGGACTAGCTCCTACGAGCAGTACTTC.

The chain carries TRBV7-2 and TRBJ2-1; 11 bases line up with TRBD2. V lost 5 bases to trimming and J lost 10 bases; unmatched junction nucleotides: 7. The CDR3 has 14 residues. CDR1 and CDR2 from the germline V gene are SGHTA and FQGNSA. The CDR3 DNA follows: TGTGCCAGCAGCCAGACTAGCGGGATAGGAGAGCAGTTCTTC. Translated: CASSQTSGIGEQFF.

The rearrangement joins TRBV7-9 to TRBJ2-3, with TRBD2 identical over 9 bases. The CDR3 runs to 16 residues. The ends lost 1 base at V and 10 bases at J; junction bases unmatched: 12. Germline V gene lookup returns CDR1 SEHNR and CDR2 FQNEAQ (reference sequence). The DNA for the CDR3 is TGTGCCAGCAGCTTAGTCCCTAGCGGGGTGACTCGGGCGCAGTATTTT. Encoded protein: CASSLVPSGVTRAQYF.

This sequence joins TRBV28 and TRBJ2-3; 9 nucleotides match TRBD2. Trimming took 6 bases from V and 0 from J; bases not matched to a gene: 4. The CDR3 runs 15 residues. Germline values: CDR1 MDHEN, CDR2 SYDVKM. The CDR3 region has the DNA TGTGCCAGCAGCACTAGCGGGCCCAGCACAGATACGCAGTATTTT. This sequence encodes CASSTSGPSTDTQYF.

The chain has TRBV18 and TRBJ2-7; the D gene is possibly TRBD2 (5 bases). V was cut by 2 bases and J by 0 bases, with 11 bases left in between. CDR3 length: 15 residues. Germline V gene lookup returns CDR1 KGHSH and CDR2 LQKENI. The DNA of the CDR3 is TGTGCCAGCTCACCAGGACTTGGGCGCTCCTACGAGCAGTACTTC. It specifies CASSPGLGRSYEQYF.

The chain carries TRBV27 and TRBJ2-6, with no clear D. The CDR3 runs to 19 residues. Per the germline V gene, CDR1 is MNHEY and CDR2 is SMNVEV (reference sequence). Trimming took 6 bases from V and 0 from J, leaving 21 bases between them. The CDR3 region is CASRLGGTSFYSGANVLTF. The CDR3 nucleotides are TGTGCCAGCAGGCTTGGCGGTACCAGTTTTTACTCTGGGGCCAACGTCCTGACTTTC.

The chain combines TRBV24-1 with TRBJ1-4, with 9 bases matching TRBD1. Unmatched junction bases numbered 7, after V lost 7 bases and J lost 2 bases. Per the germline V gene, CDR1 is KGHDR and CDR2 is SFDVKD. The length of the CDR3 is 16 residues. CDR3 DNA sequence: TGTGCCACCAGCCCGGGACAGGGTTTTACTAATGAAAAACTGTTTTTT. Translation: CATSPGQGFTNEKLFF.

In DNA, the CDR3 is TGTGCCAGCAGTACAACAGGGGATGGCTACACCTTC. Protein product: CASSTTGDGYTF. V and J are TRBV27 and TRBJ1-2; 7 nucleotides align to TRBD1. CDR1 and CDR2 (germline): MNHEY, SMNVEV (reference sequence). The CDR3 has 12 amino acids. Losses at the gene ends were 5 bases for V and 6 bases for J; bases not matched to a gene: 3.

The chain is built from TRBV5-1 and TRBJ1-5, with TRBD1 as a possible D gene (6 bases). This CDR3 is built from 14 residues. Trimming left V 0 bases short and J 6 bases short, with 10 bases between. Germline CDR1 reads SGHRS; CDR2 reads YFSETQ. The DNA for the CDR3 is TGCGCCAGCAGCTTGGGGGGGGGCAGTCAGCCCCAGCATTTT. This translates into CASSLGGGSQPQHF. Together with reference TRBV5-1 and TRBJ1-5, the CDR3 gives the full variable domain: KAGVTQTPRYLIKTRGQQVTLSCSPISGHRSVSWYQQTPGQGLQFLFEYFSETQRNKGNFPGRFSGRQFSNSRSEMNVSTLELGDSALYLCASSLGGGSQPQHFGDGTRLSIL.

The V and J genes are TRBV28 and TRBJ1-1, with D tentatively TRBD1 (6 bases). Trimming shortened V by 4 bases and J by 0 bases, and 15 bases separated the two germline ends. Germline CDR1 is MDHEN and CDR2 is SYDVKM. CDR3 length: 16 amino acids. The CDR3 spells CASSSPGHPMNTEAFF. The CDR3 nucleotides are TGTGCCAGCAGTTCCCCGGGACACCCGATGAACACTGAAGCTTTCTTT.

The V and J genes are TRBV28 and TRBJ2-1, with 7 bases matching TRBD2. V lost 3 bases to trimming and J lost 9 bases; unmatched junction nucleotides: 5. The CDR3 is 13 amino acids. CDR1 and CDR2 (germline): MDHEN, SYDVKM. Here the CDR3 DNA reads TGTGCCAGCAGTTTCGGCTTAGCGGGTGAGCAGTTCTTC. This gives the protein CASSFGLAGEQFF.

V is TRBV28 and J is TRBJ2-4; D is perhaps TRBD1 (6 bases). CDR1 is MDHEN, CDR2 SYDVKM, per germline. Trimming pared 4 bases from V and 4 bases from J, leaving 17 bases between. The CDR3 contains 16 residues. The CDR3 region is CASSSSGAIEKNIQYF. CDR3 in DNA: TGTGCCAGCAGTTCCTCAGGGGCCATTGAAAAAAACATTCAGTACTTC.